This record looks at one T cell receptor beta chain sequence and its context. These data originate in a study of blood T cell repertoires in COVID-19. About the research overall: There were acute and convalescent COVID-19 samples, and they came from the United States, Italy and Spain. The cDNA or gDNA used as material had been derived from T cells, B-cell-depleted T cells, or PBMCs.

This table comes from immunoSEQ multiplex PCR, and its TCRdb copy is limited to in-frame clones, with some not included. The sample includes approximately 500,000 clones, around nine tenths of them seen just once. V lost 4 bases to trimming and J lost 13 bases, with 22 bases between them. The germline V gene encodes CDR1 MNHEY and CDR2 SVGEGT. The CDR3 length is 14 residues. The sequence was obtained from a woman in her forties or fifties with COVID-19, enrolled during active disease. The sample was peripheral blood. J is TRBJ1-1 and V is TRBV6-2 or TRBV6-3; D ambiguous. This CDR3 reads CASSSYRSTGDGFF. DNA of the CDR3: TGTGCCAGCAGTTCGTACCGAAGTACCGGTGATGGTTTCTTT.